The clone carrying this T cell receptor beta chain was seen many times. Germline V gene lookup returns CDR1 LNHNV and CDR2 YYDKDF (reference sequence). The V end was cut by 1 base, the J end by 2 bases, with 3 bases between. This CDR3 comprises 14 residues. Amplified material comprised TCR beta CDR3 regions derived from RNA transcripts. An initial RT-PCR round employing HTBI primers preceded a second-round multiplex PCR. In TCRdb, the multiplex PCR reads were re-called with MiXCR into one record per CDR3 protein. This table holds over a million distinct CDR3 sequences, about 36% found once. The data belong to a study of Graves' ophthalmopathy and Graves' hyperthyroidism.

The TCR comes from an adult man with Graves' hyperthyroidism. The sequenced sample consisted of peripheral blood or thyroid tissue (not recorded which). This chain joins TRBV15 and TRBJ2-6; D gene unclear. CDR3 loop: CATSRAAGANVLTF. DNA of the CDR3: TGTGCCACCAGCAGAGCAGCTGGGGCCAACGTCCTGACTTTC.